This note documents a single T cell receptor beta chain sequence. Its target is unknown. The V and J ends lost 4 bases and 6 bases respectively, with 12 bases between them. This CDR3 spans 12 amino acids. Germline lookup yields CDR1 SQVTM and CDR2 ANQGSEA. TCRbeta library construction was performed incorporating unique molecular identifiers. TCRdb passed the PCR reads through MiXCR, listing each CDR3 protein once. This sample has approximately 85,000 distinct CDR3 sequences, with about 14% found just once. The data derive from a study of T-cell reconstitution after alpha-beta-depleted transplantation in children. Study results and caveats: In patients about two months after transplant, alpha-beta T cells reportedly arose from several hundred expanded graft clones. The main origin of T-cell counts and diversity one year after transplant was newly produced T cells. Elevated TCRbeta diversity at day 60 was traced, in some patients, to surviving recipient T cells and thymic progenitors.

J is TRBJ2-5 and V is TRBV29-1, with TRBD1 as a possible D gene (6 bases). The specimen comprised PBMCs, mostly from graft donor cells, sampled 180 days after TCRalphabeta/CD19-depleted stem cell transplant. This clonotype originated in a male patient aged 2-15 years who had a stem cell transplant for acute lymphoblastic leukemia, so the T cells may come from the graft donor. This CDR3 reads CSVAEGGKTQYF. The CDR3 region has the DNA TGCAGCGTTGCTGAAGGGGGAAAGACCCAGTACTTC.